A selection of T cell receptor beta chains follows, all from one sample in a study of glioma-infiltrating T cells. From the multiplex PCR reads, TCRdb called clonotypes with MiXCR, one entry per CDR3 protein. The data contain 17,000 or so distinct CDR3 sequences, about 62% of them seen just once; the ten biggest clones take up 42%. Sequencing was carried out using glioma tissue, nonneoplastic brain tissue, or PBMCs (not recorded which). Receptors were obtained from a human donor with low-grade glioma or glioblastoma, undergoing nonglioma brain surgery, or in good health (not recorded which). The CDR3 runs from the conserved cysteine through the conserved F or W.

CDR3 protein | J gene | V gene
CASSIRRGVKEETQYF | TRBJ2-5 | TRBV19
CSARVRTGEGYTF | TRBJ1-2 | TRBV20-1
CASRSPSVREAFF | TRBJ1-1 | TRBV6-1
CASTMDGSDTQYF | TRBJ2-5 | TRBV6-1
CASSPCDRAWYF | TRBJ2-7 | TRBV18
CASSTRQLKAFF | TRBJ1-1 | TRBV27
CASSRQGPSTDTQYF | TRBJ2-3 | TRBV6-1
CASSPDSYTGELFF | TRBJ2-2 | TRBV6-1
CASSLRPPGACDYGYTF | TRBJ1-2 | TRBV27
CASSPLGLISHNEQFF | TRBJ2-1 | TRBV19
CASSYTMNTEAFF | TRBJ1-1 | TRBV6-5
CASSRGRRNSGNTIYF | TRBJ1-3 | TRBV7-3
CASSLVRSDTQYF | TRBJ2-3 | TRBV11-2
CASIPFGTGVCETQYF | TRBJ2-5 | TRBV25-1
CASSPTSGGYEQYF | TRBJ2-7 | TRBV6-2/TRBV6-3
CASSRLMAGQETQYF | TRBJ2-5 | TRBV27
CASSWDRGSGSIDTQYF | TRBJ2-3 | TRBV6-5